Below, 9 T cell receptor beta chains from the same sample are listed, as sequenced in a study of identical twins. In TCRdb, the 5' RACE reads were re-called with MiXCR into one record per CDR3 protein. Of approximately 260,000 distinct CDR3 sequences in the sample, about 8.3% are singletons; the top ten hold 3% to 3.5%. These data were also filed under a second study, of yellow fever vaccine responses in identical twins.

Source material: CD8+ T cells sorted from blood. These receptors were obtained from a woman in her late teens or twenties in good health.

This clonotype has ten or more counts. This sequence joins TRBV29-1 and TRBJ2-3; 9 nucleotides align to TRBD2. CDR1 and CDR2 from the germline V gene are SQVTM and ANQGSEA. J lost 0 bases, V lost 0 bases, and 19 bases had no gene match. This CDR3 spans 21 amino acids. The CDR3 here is CSVEEVFLDLAGYTSTDTQYF. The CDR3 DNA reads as TGCAGCGTTGAAGAGGTGTTCTTGGATCTAGCGGGGTATACTAGCACAGATACGCAGTATTTT.

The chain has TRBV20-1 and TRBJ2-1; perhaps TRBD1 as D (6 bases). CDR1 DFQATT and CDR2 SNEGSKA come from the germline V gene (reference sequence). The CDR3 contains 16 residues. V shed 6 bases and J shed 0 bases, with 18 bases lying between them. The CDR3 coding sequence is TGCAGTGCGCGAGATGACGGGACAAGCTCCTACAATGAGCAGTTCTTC. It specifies CSARDDGTSSYNEQFF.

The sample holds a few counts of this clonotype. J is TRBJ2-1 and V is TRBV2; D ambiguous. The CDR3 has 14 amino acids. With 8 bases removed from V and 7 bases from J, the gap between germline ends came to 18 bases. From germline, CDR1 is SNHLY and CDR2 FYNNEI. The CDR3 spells CASRFGSAFNEQFF. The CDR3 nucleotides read TGTGCCAGCCGCTTCGGTTCGGCTTTTAATGAGCAGTTCTTC.

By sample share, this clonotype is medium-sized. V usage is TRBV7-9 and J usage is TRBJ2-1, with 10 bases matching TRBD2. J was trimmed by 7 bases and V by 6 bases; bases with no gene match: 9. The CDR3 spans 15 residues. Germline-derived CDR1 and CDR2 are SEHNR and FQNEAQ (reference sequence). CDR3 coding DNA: TGTGCCAGCAGTTTCAGCGGGGGGGCGAATAATGAGCAGTTCTTC. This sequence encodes CASSFSGGANNEQFF. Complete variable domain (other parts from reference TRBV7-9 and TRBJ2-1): DTGVSQNPRHKITKRGQNVTFRCDPISEHNRLYWYRQTLGQGPEFLTYFQNEAQLEKSRLLSDRFSAERPKGSFSTLEIQRTEQGDSAMYLCASSFSGGANNEQFFGPGTRLTVL.

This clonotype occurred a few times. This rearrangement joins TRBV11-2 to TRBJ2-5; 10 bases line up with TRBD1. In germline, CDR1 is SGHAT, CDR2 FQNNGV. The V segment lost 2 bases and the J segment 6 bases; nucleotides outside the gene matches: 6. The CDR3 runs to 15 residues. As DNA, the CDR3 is TGTGCCAGCAGCTTAAGGGACAGGGGCAGGAAGACCCAGTACTTC. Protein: CASSLRDRGRKTQYF.

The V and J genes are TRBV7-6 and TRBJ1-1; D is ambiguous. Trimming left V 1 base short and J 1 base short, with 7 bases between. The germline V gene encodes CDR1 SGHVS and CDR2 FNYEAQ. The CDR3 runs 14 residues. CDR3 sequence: CASSLGAANTEAFF. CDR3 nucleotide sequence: TGTGCCAGCAGCTTAGGGGCCGCGAACACTGAAGCTTTCTTT.

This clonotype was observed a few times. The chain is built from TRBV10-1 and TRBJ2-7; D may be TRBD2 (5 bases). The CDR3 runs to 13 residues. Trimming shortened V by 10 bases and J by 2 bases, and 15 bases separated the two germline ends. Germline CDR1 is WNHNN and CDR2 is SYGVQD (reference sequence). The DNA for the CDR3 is TGCGCCATCTCCGACGGAGGCGCCTACGAGCAGTACTTC. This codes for CAISDGGAYEQYF.

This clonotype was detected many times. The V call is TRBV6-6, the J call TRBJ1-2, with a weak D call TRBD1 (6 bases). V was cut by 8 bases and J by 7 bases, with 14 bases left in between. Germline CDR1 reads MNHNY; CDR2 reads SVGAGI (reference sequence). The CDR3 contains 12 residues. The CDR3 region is CASGNRVLGYTF. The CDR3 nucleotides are TGTGCCAGCGGAAACAGGGTTCTTGGCTACACCTTC.

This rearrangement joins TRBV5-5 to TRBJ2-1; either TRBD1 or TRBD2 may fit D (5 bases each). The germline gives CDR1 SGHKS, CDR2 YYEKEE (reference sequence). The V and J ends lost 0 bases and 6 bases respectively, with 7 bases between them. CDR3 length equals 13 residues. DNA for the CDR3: TGTGCCAGCAGCTTGGTGGGGGTCAATGAGCAGTTCTTC. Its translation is CASSLVGVNEQFF.